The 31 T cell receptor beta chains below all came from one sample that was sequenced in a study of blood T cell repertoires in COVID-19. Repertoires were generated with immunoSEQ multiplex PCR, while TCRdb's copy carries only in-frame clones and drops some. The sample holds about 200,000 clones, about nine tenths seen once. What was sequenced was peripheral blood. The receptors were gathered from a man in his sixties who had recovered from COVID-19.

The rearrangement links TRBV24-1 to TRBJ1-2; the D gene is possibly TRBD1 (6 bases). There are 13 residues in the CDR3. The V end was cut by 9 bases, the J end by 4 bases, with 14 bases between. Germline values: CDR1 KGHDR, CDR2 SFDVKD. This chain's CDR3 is CATAATGSYGYTF. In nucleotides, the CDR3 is TGTGCCACCGCAGCCACAGGGAGCTATGGCTACACCTTC.

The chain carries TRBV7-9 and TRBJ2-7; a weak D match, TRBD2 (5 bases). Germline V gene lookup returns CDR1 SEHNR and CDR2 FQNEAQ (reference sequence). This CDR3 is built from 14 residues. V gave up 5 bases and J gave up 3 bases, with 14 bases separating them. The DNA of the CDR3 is TGTGCCAGCAGCCCAGGACTTAGACTCTACGAGCAGTACTTC. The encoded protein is CASSPGLRLYEQYF.

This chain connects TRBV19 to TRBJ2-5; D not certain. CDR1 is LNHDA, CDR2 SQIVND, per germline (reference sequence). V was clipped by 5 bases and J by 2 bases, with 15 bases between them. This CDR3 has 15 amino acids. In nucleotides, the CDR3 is TGTGCCAGTAGTGACCGCGGCGGAAGGCAAGAGACCCAGTACTTC. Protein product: CASSDRGGRQETQYF.

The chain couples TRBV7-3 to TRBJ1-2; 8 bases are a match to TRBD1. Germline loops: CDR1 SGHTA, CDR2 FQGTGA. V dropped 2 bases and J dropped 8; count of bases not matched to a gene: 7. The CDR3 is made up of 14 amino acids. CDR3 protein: CASSLSPDRAGYTF. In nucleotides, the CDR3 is TGTGCCAGCAGCTTATCGCCGGACAGGGCGGGCTACACCTTC.

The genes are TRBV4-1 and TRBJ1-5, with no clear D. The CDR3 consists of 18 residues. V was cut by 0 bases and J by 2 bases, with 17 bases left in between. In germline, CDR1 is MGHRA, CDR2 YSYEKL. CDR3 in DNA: TGCGCCAGCAGCCAAGATCCGCCAGGAGGGTTAGGCAATCAGCCCCAGCATTTT. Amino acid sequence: CASSQDPPGGLGNQPQHF.

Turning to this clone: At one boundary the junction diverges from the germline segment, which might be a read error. CDR3 nucleotides: TGTGCTAGCAGCCCCTTGTCGGGACAGGGGGCTGGTGGGGCCAACGTCCTGACTTTC. Translation: CASSPLSGQGAGGANVLTF. This chain connects TRBV7-7 to TRBJ2-6; 12 bases match TRBD1. CDR3 length: 19 amino acids. Germline V gene lookup returns CDR1 SSHAT and CDR2 FNYEAQ (reference sequence).

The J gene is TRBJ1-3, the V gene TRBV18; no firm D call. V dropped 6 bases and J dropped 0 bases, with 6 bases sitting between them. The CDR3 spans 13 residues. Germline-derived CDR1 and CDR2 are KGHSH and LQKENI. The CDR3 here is CASSSGSGNTIYF. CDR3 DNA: TGTGCCAGCTCTTCGGGCTCTGGAAACACCATATATTTT.

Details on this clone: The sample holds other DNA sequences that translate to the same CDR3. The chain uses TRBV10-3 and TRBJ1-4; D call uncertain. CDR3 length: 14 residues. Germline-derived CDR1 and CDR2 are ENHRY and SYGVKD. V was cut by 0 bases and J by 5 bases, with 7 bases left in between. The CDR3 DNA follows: TGTGCCATCAGTGAGTCCGGAGGGAATGAAAAACTGTTTTTT. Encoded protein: CAISESGGNEKLFF.

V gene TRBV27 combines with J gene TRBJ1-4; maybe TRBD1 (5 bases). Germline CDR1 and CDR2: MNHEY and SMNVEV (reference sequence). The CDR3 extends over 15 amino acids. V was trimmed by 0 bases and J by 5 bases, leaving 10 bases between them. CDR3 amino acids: CASSLSGRENEKLFF. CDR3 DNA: TGTGCCAGCAGTTTATCGGGACGGGAGAATGAAAAACTGTTTTTT.

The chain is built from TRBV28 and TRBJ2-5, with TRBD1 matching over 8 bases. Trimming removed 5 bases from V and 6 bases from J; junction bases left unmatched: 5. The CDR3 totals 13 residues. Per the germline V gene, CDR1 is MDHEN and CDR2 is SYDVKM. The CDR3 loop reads CASSPQGAQTQYF. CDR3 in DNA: TGTGCCAGCAGTCCCCAGGGGGCTCAGACCCAGTACTTC.

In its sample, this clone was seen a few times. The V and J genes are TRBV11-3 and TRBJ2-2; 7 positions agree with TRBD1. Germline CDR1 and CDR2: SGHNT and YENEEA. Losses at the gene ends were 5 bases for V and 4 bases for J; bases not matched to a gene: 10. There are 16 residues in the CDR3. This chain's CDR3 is CASSHSQGVGTGELFF. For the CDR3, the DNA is TGTGCCAGCAGCCATTCCCAGGGGGTAGGCACCGGGGAGCTGTTTTTT.

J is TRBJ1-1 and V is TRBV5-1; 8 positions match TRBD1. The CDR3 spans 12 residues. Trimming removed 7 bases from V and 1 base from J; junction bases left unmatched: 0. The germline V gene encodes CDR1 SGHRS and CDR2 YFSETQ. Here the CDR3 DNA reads TGCGCCAGCGGGACAGGGAACACTGAAGCTTTCTTT. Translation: CASGTGNTEAFF.

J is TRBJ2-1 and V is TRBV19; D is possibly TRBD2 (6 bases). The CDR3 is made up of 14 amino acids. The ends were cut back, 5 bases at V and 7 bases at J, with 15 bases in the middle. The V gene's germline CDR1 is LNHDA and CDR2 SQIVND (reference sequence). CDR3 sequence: CASSPPGGGNEQFF. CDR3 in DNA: TGTGCCAGTAGTCCTCCCGGTGGGGGGAATGAGCAGTTCTTC.

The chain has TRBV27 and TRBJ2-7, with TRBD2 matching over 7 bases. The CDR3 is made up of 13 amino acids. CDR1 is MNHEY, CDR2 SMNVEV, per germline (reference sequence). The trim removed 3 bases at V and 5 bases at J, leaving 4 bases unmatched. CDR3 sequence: CASSFIAGDEQYF. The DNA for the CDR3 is TGTGCCAGCAGTTTTATTGCGGGAGACGAGCAGTACTTC.

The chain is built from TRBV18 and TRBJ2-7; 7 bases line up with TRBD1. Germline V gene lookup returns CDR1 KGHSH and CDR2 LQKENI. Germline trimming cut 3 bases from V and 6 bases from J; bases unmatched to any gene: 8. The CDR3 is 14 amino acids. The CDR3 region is CASSPVLGGAEQYF. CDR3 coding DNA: TGTGCCAGCTCACCGGTGTTAGGGGGCGCCGAGCAGTACTTC.

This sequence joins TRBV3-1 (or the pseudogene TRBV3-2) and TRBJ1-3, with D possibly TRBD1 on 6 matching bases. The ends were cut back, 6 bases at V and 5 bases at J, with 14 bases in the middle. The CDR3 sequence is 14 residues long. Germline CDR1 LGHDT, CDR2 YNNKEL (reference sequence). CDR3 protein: CASSNTGDRNTIYF. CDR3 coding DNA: TGTGCCAGCAGTAATACCGGGGACAGAAACACCATATATTTT.

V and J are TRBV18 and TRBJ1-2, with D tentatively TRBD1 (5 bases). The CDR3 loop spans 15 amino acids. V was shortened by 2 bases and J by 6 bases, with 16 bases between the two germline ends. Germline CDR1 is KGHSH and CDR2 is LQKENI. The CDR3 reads CASSPRVREADGYTF. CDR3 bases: TGTGCCAGCTCACCAAGGGTCAGGGAGGCGGATGGCTACACCTTC.

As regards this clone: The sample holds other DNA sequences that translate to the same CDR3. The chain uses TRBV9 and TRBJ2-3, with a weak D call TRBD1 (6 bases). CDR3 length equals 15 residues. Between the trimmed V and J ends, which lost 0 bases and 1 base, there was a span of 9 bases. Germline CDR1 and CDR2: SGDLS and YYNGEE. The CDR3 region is CASSVEAGGTDTQYF. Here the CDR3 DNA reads TGTGCCAGCAGCGTAGAGGCAGGGGGCACAGATACGCAGTATTTT.

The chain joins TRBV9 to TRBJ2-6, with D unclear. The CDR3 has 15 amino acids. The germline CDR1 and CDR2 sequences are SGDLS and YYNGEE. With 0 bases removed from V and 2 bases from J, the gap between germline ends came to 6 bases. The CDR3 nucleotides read TGTGCCAGCAGCGTAGGAGTCACTGGGGCCAACGTCCTGACTTTC. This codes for CASSVGVTGANVLTF.

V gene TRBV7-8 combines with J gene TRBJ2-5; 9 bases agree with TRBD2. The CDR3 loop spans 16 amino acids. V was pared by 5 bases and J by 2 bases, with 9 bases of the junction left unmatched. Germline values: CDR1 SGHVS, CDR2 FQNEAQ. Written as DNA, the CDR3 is TGTGCCAGCAGCCCCTATGGGCTAGCGGGGCAAGAGACCCAGTACTTC. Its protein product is CASSPYGLAGQETQYF.

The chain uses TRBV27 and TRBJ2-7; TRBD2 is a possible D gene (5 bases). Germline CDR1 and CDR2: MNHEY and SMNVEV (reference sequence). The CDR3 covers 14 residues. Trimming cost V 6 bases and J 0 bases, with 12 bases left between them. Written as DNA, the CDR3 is TGTGCCAGCAGGACGGGGTTCTACTCCTACGAGCAGTACTTC. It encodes CASRTGFYSYEQYF.

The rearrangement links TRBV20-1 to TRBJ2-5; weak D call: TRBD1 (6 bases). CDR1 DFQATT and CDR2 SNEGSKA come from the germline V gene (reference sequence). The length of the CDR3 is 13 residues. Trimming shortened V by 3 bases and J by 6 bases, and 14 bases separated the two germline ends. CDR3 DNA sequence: TGCAGTGCTAGTTGGATGGGGGCAAAGACCCAGTACTTC. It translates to CSASWMGAKTQYF.

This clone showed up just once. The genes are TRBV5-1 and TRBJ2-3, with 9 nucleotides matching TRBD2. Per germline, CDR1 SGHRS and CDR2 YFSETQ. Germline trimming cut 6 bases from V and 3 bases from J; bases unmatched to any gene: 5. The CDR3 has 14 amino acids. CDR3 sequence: CASKGGGATDTQYF. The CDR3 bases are TGCGCCAGCAAAGGCGGGGGGGCTACAGATACGCAGTATTTT.

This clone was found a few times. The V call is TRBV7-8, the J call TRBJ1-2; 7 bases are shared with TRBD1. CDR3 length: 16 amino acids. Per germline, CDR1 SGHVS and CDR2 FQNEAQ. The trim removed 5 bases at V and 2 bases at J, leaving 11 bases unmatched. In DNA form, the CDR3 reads TGTGCCAGCAGCACGGAGACAGGGTTCCCGAACTATGGCTACACCTTC. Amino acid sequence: CASSTETGFPNYGYTF.

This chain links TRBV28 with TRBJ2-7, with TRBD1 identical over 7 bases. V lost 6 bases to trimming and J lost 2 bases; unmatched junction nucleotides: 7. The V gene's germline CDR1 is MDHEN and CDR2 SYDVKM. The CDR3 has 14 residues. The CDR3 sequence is CASSGTDPPYEQYF. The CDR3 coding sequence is TGTGCCAGCAGCGGGACAGACCCCCCCTACGAGCAGTACTTC.

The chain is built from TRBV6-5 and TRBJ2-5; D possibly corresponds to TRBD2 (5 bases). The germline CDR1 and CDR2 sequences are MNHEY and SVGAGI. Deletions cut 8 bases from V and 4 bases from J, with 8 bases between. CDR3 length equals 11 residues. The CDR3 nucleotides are TGTGCCAGCCCAGAGGGAGAGACCCAGTACTTC. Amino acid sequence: CASPEGETQYF.

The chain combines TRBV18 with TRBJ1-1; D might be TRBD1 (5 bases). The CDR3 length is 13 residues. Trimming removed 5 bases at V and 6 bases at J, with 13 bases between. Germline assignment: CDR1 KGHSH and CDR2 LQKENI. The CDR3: CASSADMSPEAFF. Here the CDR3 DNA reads TGTGCCAGCTCAGCGGACATGAGTCCTGAAGCTTTCTTT.

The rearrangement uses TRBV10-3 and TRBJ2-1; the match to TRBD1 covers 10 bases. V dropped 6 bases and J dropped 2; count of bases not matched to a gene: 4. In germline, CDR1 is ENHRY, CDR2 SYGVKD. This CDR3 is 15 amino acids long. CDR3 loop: CAIRGTGATYNEQFF. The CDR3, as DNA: TGTGCCATCAGGGGGACAGGGGCCACCTACAATGAGCAGTTCTTC.

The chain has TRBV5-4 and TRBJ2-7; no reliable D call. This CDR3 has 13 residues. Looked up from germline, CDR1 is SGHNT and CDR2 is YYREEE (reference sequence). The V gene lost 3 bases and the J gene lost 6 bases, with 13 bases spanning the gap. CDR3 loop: CASSSPAAPEQYF. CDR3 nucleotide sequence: TGTGCCAGCAGCTCCCCGGCGGCACCCGAGCAGTACTTC.

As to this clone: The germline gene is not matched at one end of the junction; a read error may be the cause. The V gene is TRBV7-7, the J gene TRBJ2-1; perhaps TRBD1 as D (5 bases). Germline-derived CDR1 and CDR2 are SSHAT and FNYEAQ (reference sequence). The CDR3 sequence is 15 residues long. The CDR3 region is CASSFQQGLGNEQFF. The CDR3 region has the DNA TGTGCTAGCAGCTTTCAGCAGGGCCTGGGCAATGAGCAGTTCTTC. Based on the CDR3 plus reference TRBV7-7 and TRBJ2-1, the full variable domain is GAGVSQSPRYKVTKRGQDVTLRCDPISSHATLYWYQQALGQGPEFLTYFNYEAQPDKSGLPSDRFSAERPEGSISTLTIQRTEQRDSAMYRCASSFQQGLGNEQFFGPGTRLTVL.

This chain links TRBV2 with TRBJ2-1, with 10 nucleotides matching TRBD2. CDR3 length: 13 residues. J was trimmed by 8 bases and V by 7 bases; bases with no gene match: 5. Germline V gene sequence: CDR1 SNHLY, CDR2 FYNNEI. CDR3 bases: TGTGCCAGCACCAGCGGGGGGGCATATGAGCAGTTCTTC. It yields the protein CASTSGGAYEQFF.